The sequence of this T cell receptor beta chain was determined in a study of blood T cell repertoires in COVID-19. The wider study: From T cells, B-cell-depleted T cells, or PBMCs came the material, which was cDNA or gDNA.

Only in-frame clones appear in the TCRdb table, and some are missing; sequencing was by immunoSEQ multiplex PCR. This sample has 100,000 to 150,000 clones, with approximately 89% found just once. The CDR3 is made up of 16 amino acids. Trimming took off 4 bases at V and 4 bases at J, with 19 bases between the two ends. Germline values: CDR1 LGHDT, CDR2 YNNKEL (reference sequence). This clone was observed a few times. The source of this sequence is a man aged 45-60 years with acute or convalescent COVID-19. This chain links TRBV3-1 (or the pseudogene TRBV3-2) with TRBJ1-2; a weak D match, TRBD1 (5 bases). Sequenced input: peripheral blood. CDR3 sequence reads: CASSPRLDSTFYGYTF. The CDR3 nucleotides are TGTGCCAGCAGCCCAAGGCTCGACAGCACGTTCTATGGCTACACCTTC.